This T cell receptor (beta chain) appears in the sequencing data of a study of neoadjuvant nivolumab and ipilimumab in lung cancer. Study-wide results and caveats: Pathologic regression was not significantly tied to TCR clonality. Resected-tumor TCR richness correlated positively with pretherapy blood richness. From pretherapy to surgery, tumor richness and clonality rose with dual therapy. Compared with tumor-adjacent uninvolved lung, resected tumors showed greater richness and clonality.

Germline lookup yields CDR1 MNHEY and CDR2 SVGAGI. V lost 5 bases, J lost 0 bases, and 4 bases stayed unmatched. CDR3 length equals 14 residues. Details on this clone: Its specificity is unknown.

Clones were read by immunoSEQ multiplex PCR, and TCRdb kept only the in-frame ones, dropping some. This table holds some 20,000 clones, approximately 79% found once. This specimen consisted of tumor tissue, obtained after neoadjuvant nivolumab, alone or with ipilimumab, at or shortly before surgery. The V call is TRBV6-5, the J call TRBJ2-7; 7 positions match TRBD1. The sequence was collected from an adult with non-small cell lung cancer. The CDR3 region is CASSNRQGSYEQYF. The CDR3 coding sequence is TGTGCCAGCAGTAACAGACAGGGCTCCTACGAGCAGTACTTC.